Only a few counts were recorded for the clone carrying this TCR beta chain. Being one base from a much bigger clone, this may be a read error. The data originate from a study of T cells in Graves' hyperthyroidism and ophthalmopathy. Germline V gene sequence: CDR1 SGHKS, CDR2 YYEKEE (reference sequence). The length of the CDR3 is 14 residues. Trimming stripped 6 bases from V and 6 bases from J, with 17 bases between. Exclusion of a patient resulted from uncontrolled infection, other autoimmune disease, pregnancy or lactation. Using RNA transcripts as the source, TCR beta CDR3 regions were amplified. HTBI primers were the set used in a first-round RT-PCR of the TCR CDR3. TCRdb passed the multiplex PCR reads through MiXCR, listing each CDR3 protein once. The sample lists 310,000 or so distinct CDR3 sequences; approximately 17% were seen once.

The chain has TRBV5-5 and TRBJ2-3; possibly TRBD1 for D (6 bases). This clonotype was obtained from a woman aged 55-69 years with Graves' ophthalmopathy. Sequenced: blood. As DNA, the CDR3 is TGTGCCAGCAACATGAGGAATCAGGGGGATACGCAGTATTTT. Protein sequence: CASNMRNQGDTQYF.